This TCR beta chain was captured in a study of blood T cells in healthy people across ages. The study recruited healthy Caucasian donors from Russia who were aged about 6 to 95. Collection of ten milliliters of peripheral blood was performed for each donor. With a J-beta primer mix and a sample-barcoded 5' primer, a second PCR ran about 6 to 11 cycles. TCRdb itself ran the 5' RACE reads through MiXCR, one entry per CDR3 protein. The sample holds fewer than 1 million distinct CDR3 sequences, under 55% seen once. V was trimmed by 7 bases and J by 3 bases, leaving 10 bases between them. CDR3 length: 13 amino acids. Germline CDR1 WSHSY, CDR2 SAAADI.

Sequencing used blood. The genes are TRBV10-2 and TRBJ1-5, with a tentative D call TRBD1 (5 bases). The sequence derives from a man aged 55 to 70 in good health. The CDR3 DNA reads as TGCGCCAGCAACTACAGGTTCAATCAGCCCCAGCATTTT. Amino acids: CASNYRFNQPQHF.